This T cell receptor beta chain emerged from a study of T cell responses to AZD1222 COVID-19 vaccine. Assay: immunoSEQ multiplex PCR; the TCRdb copy retains only in-frame clones and omits some. The top ten hold 7.5% to 8% of the sample, which has around 130,000 clones, about 90% seen once. From germline, CDR1 is SGHTA and CDR2 FQGTGA. V lost 3 bases, J lost 4 bases, and 9 bases lay in between. The CDR3 consists of 13 residues. Sequencing was performed on peripheral blood, taken 28 days after the second dose of the MenACWY control vaccine. This receptor was obtained from an adult who received the MenACWY meningococcal vaccine as a control. The chain couples TRBV7-3 to TRBJ1-1; D remains unclear. In nucleotides, the CDR3 is TGTGCCAGCAGCTTGTACGGCGGCACTGAAGCTTTCTTT. It yields the protein CASSLYGGTEAFF. Based on the CDR3 plus reference TRBV7-3 and TRBJ1-1, the full variable domain is GAGVSQTPSNKVTEKGKYVELRCDPISGHTALYWYRQSLGQGPEFLIYFQGTGAADDSGLPNDRFFAVRPEGSVSTLKIQRTERGDSAVYLCASSLYGGTEAFFGQGTRLTVV.